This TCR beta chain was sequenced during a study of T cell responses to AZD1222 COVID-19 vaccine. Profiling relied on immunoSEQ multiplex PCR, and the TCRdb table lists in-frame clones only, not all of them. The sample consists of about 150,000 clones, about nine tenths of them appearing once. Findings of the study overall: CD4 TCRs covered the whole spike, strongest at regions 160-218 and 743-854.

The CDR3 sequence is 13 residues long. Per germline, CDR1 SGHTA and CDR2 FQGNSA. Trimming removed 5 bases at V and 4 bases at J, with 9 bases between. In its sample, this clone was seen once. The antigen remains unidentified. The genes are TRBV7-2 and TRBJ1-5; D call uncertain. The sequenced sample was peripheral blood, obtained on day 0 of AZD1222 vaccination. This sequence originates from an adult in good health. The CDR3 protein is CASSPNGNQPQHF. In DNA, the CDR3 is TGTGCCAGCAGCCCAAATGGGAATCAGCCCCAGCATTTT. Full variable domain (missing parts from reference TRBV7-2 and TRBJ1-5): GAGVSQSPSNKVTEKGKDVELRCDPISGHTALYWYRQSLGQGLEFLIYFQGNSAPDKSGLPSDRFSAERTGGSVSTLTIQRTQQEDSAVYLCASSPNGNQPQHFGDGTRLSIL.